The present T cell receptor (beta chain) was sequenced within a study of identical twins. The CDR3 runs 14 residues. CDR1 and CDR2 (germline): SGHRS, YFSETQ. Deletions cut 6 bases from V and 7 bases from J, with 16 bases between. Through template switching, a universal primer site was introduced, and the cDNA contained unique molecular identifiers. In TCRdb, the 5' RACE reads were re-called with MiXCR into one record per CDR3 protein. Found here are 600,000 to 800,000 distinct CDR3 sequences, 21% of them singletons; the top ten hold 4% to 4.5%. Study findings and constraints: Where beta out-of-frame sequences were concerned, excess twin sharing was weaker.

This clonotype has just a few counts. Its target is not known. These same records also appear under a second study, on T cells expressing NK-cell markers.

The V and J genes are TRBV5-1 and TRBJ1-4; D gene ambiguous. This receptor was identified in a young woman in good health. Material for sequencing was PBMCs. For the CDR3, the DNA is TGCGCCAGCACCCCCGCGGGGAGCGGTGAAAAACTGTTTTTT. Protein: CASTPAGSGEKLFF. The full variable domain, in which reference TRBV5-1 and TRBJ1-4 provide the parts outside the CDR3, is KAGVTQTPRYLIKTRGQQVTLSCSPISGHRSVSWYQQTPGQGLQFLFEYFSETQRNKGNFPGRFSGRQFSNSRSEMNVSTLELGDSALYLCASTPAGSGEKLFFGSGTQLSVL.